The rows below give T cell receptor beta chains drawn from one sample of a study of siplizumab effects on memory and regulatory T cells. The protocol was immunoSEQ multiplex PCR, while the TCRdb copy is restricted to in-frame clones and leaves out a portion. The sample has 75,000 to 100,000 clones; about 93% are singletons. Sequenced sample: non-Treg CD4+ T cells sorted from blood. The receptors were gathered from a human donor in good health. CDR3s include the opening cysteine and the closing phenylalanine or tryptophan. Each record gives: CDR3 protein, CDR3 DNA, clone size, D gene, V gene, J gene. A D gene is named only where the DNA matches it firmly. Not all rows give a size; the values are once, few, many and, for expanded clones, a class.

CASRSDRGGEQYF	TGTGCCAGCAGGTCGGACAGGGGTGGCGAGCAGTACTTC	.	TRBD1	TRBV7-9	TRBJ2-7
CASSLDRAYGYTF	TGTGCCAGCAGCTTAGATAGGGCCTATGGCTACACCTTC	once	.	TRBV11-2	TRBJ1-2
CASSLSATSGEQFF	TGTGCCAGCAGCTTAAGTGCAACTAGCGGGGAGCAGTTCTTC	.	TRBD2	TRBV7-3	TRBJ2-1
CASRTGRSSYNEQFF	TGTGCCAGCCGGACAGGCCGAAGCTCCTACAATGAGCAGTTCTTC	.	TRBD1	TRBV19	TRBJ2-1
CASSGEVGRLYF	TGTGCCAGCAGTGGGGAGGTGGGACGGCTGTACTTC	.	.	TRBV2	TRBJ2-7
CASSFSGGTDTQYF	TGCGCCAGCAGCTTCTCGGGAGGCACAGATACGCAGTATTTT	.	.	TRBV5-1	TRBJ2-3
CASSLFVRGRWGTDTQYF	TGTGCCAGCAGCTTGTTCGTTCGAGGACGATGGGGCACAGATACGCAGTATTTT	.	.	TRBV5-8	TRBJ2-3
CASSPIKQNNSPLHF	TGTGCCAGCTCACCAATAAAACAGAATAATTCACCCCTCCACTTT	.	.	TRBV18	TRBJ1-6
CASSQGTGVSETQYF	TGTGCCAGCAGCCAAGGAACAGGGGTATCGGAGACCCAGTACTTC	.	TRBD1	TRBV4-2	TRBJ2-5
CASSLAGLAGYNEQFF	TGTGCCAGCAGCTTAGCGGGGCTAGCGGGTTACAATGAGCAGTTCTTC	.	TRBD2	TRBV7-9	TRBJ2-1
CASSPGTGDTGELFF	TGTGCCAGCTCACCGGGGACAGGCGACACCGGGGAGCTGTTTTTT	.	TRBD1	TRBV18	TRBJ2-2
CASSPPGRRSINTEAFF	TGTGCCAGCTCACCACCAGGGCGCAGGAGTATCAACACTGAAGCTTTCTTT	.	.	TRBV18	TRBJ1-1
CSVGAGGGTGELFF	TGCAGCGTTGGGGCAGGGGGTGGCACCGGGGAGCTGTTTTTT	.	TRBD1	TRBV29-1	TRBJ2-2
CASSRDRVSTDTQYF	TGTGCCAGCAGTAGGGACAGGGTTAGCACAGATACGCAGTATTTT	.	TRBD1	TRBV6-1	TRBJ2-3
CASKPSGITGELFF	TGTGCCAGCAAGCCTAGCGGAATAACCGGGGAGCTGTTTTTT	.	TRBD2	TRBV2	TRBJ2-2
CASSHNRAANTGELFF	TGTGCCAGCAGCCATAACCGCGCAGCGAACACCGGGGAGCTGTTTTTT	.	.	TRBV11-2	TRBJ2-2
CAISGSQVGGANVLTF	TGTGCCATCAGTGGGTCGCAGGTTGGGGGGGCCAACGTCCTGACTTTC	.	.	TRBV10-3	TRBJ2-6
CASSVGGGRVSGNTIYF	TGTGCCAGCAGCGTAGGGGGTGGCAGGGTCTCTGGAAACACCATATATTTT	.	.	TRBV9	TRBJ1-3
CASKQGRNTEAFF	TGTGCCAGTAAACAGGGTAGAAACACTGAAGCTTTCTTT	once	.	TRBV6-5	TRBJ1-1
CSVGPHQGGTEAFF	TGCAGCGTTGGTCCCCATCAGGGAGGCACTGAAGCTTTCTTT	.	.	TRBV29-1	TRBJ1-1
CASSYFQLGGTDTQYF	TGTGCCAGCAGTTACTTCCAGCTCGGGGGCACAGATACGCAGTATTTT	.	.	TRBV6-5	TRBJ2-3
CASSFYTMNTEAFF	TGTGCCAGCAGCTTCTACACTATGAACACTGAAGCTTTCTTT	.	.	TRBV5-6	TRBJ1-1
CASSYPSGRAYGELFF	TGTGCCAGCAGTTACCCTAGCGGGAGGGCCTACGGGGAGCTGTTTTTT	.	TRBD2	TRBV6-5	TRBJ2-2
CASSLSEETQYF	TGTGCCAGCAGCTTGTCCGAAGAGACCCAGTACTTC	.	.	TRBV5-8	TRBJ2-5
CASSLMGQGADEQYF	TGTGCCAGCAGTTTAATGGGACAGGGGGCTGACGAGCAGTACTTC	.	TRBD1	TRBV27	TRBJ2-7
CASSPWGSSTEAFF	TGCGCCAGCAGCCCCTGGGGGAGCTCGACTGAAGCTTTCTTT	.	.	TRBV5-1	TRBJ1-1
CASRTGMESPLHF	TGTGCCAGCAGGACAGGGATGGAGTCACCCCTCCACTTT	.	TRBD1	TRBV6-6	TRBJ1-6
CASRDGRGNTEAFF	TGTGCCAGCAGGGACGGACGGGGGAACACTGAAGCTTTCTTT	.	.	TRBV2	TRBJ1-1
CASSIGENTEAFF	TGTGCCAGTAGTATAGGGGAGAACACTGAAGCTTTCTTT	.	.	TRBV19	TRBJ1-1
CASSQDFVRGSEQYF	TGCGCCAGCAGCCAAGATTTCGTACGGGGGAGCGAGCAGTACTTC	.	.	TRBV4-1	TRBJ2-7
CAWSLTGAAEAFF	TGTGCCTGGAGTCTGACGGGAGCGGCTGAAGCTTTCTTT	.	.	TRBV30	TRBJ1-1
CASSPNRDRRYNEQFF	TGTGCCAGCTCACCAAACCGGGACAGGCGATACAATGAGCAGTTCTTC	.	TRBD1	TRBV18	TRBJ2-1
CASSYLSGGDRNEQFF	TGTGCCAGCAGTTATCTGAGCGGGGGGGACAGAAATGAGCAGTTCTTC	.	TRBD2	TRBV6-6	TRBJ2-1
CASSGTVQETQYF	TGTGCCAGCAGTGGGACAGTCCAAGAGACCCAGTACTTC	.	.	TRBV25-1	TRBJ2-5
CASSASGRANDEQFF	TGCGCCAGCAGCGCTAGCGGGAGGGCCAACGATGAGCAGTTCTTC	.	TRBD2	TRBV4-3	TRBJ2-1
CASSPGLGNQPQHF	TGTGCCAGCAGCCCGGGACTAGGAAATCAGCCCCAGCATTTT	.	.	TRBV7-2	TRBJ1-5
CASTSAVGREQYF	TGTGCCAGCACTTCCGCGGTTGGGCGAGAGCAGTACTTC	.	.	TRBV6-5	TRBJ2-7
CASSVDRAGNTIYF	TGTGCCAGCAGCGTAGACAGGGCTGGAAACACCATATATTTT	.	.	TRBV9	TRBJ1-3
CATRGVRVGVVGEKLFF	TGTGCCACCAGAGGAGTCAGGGTGGGAGTGGTGGGTGAAAAACTGTTTTTT	.	.	TRBV10-3	TRBJ1-4
CASSLDRGSTDTQYF	TGTGCCAGCAGCCTTGATCGGGGGAGCACAGATACGCAGTATTTT	.	.	TRBV5-4	TRBJ2-3
CASRGTLGAYEQYF	TGCGCCAGCAGGGGGACGCTGGGGGCCTACGAGCAGTACTTC	.	.	TRBV5-1	TRBJ2-7
CAWEAGAREQYF	TGTGCCTGGGAGGCGGGAGCTCGAGAGCAGTACTTC	.	TRBD2	TRBV30	TRBJ2-7
CASSNRTMSGRSRELFF	TGTGCCAGTAGTAACCGAACGATGAGCGGCCGTTCACGGGAGCTGTTTTTT	.	.	TRBV19	TRBJ2-2
CASSPKGWYSNQPQHF	TGTGCCAGCAGCCCTAAGGGATGGTATAGCAATCAGCCCCAGCATTTT	.	.	TRBV5-8	TRBJ1-5
CASSLVDRGLEQYF	TGTGCCAGCAGCTTAGTAGACAGGGGGCTCGAGCAGTACTTC	.	TRBD1	TRBV7-8	TRBJ2-7